Listed here are 19 T cell receptor beta chains from one sample, sequenced in a study of T cells in Graves' hyperthyroidism and ophthalmopathy. Amplification targeted TCR beta CDR3 regions from RNA transcripts. Primed by the HTBI set, a first-round RT-PCR was run on the TCR CDR3. TCRdb ran MiXCR on the multiplex PCR reads and lists one entry per CDR3 protein. This table has 470,000 or so distinct CDR3 sequences, about a fifth appearing once. The sequenced sample consisted of blood. These receptors all come from a man between 18 and 29 years old with Graves' hyperthyroidism.

V usage is TRBV6-5 and J usage is TRBJ2-7, with TRBD1 matching over 7 bases. This CDR3 is 15 amino acids long. CDR1 is MNHEY and CDR2 is SVGAGI in the germline V gene. V shed 6 bases, J shed 1 base, and the junction held 9 bases outside the gene matches. In DNA, the CDR3 is TGTGCCAGCAGCTACACTAGACAGGGATCCTACGAGCAGTACTTC. Encoded protein: CASSYTRQGSYEQYF.

This clonotype was recorded many times. J is TRBJ2-4 and V is TRBV2; no definite D call. The V end was cut by 7 bases, the J end by 0 bases, with 10 bases between. The CDR3 runs 14 residues. Germline lookup yields CDR1 SNHLY and CDR2 FYNNEI. In nucleotides, the CDR3 is TGTGCCAGCATCGTCGGGTTAGCCAAAAACATTCAGTACTTC. This encodes CASIVGLAKNIQYF.

There are many counts of this clonotype. The chain recombines TRBV12-3 or TRBV12-4 with TRBJ1-2; no clear D gene. The V end was cut by 6 bases, the J end by 8 bases, with 19 bases between. The CDR3 consists of 14 residues. The CDR3 protein is CASSPAITANGYTF. CDR3 bases: TGTGCCAGCAGCCCTGCCATTACTGCAAACGGCTACACCTTC.

This sequence joins TRBV6-5 and TRBJ1-3, with 9 positions matching TRBD1. The germline V gene has CDR1 MNHEY and CDR2 SVGAGI. The CDR3 covers 16 residues. Losses at the gene ends were 4 bases for V and 6 bases for J; bases not matched to a gene: 10. The CDR3 region has the DNA TGTGCCAGCAGTTCCCCCTCGACAGGGGGGGAAAACACCATATATTTT. Its protein is CASSSPSTGGENTIYF.

The chain employs TRBV2 and TRBJ2-5; D is unclear. V was cut by 4 bases and J by 5 bases, with 8 bases left in between. CDR3 length: 12 residues. CDR1 SNHLY and CDR2 FYNNEI come from the germline V gene. DNA of the CDR3: TGTGCCAGCAGTGGTACTCGGGAGACCCAGTACTTC. Its protein product is CASSGTRETQYF.

This clonotype has a count of ten or more. The chain couples TRBV28 to TRBJ1-5; D is undetermined. The CDR3 sequence is 16 residues long. CDR1 is MDHEN and CDR2 is SYDVKM in the germline V gene. Trimming removed 2 bases from V and 1 base from J, with 12 bases in between. Written as DNA, the CDR3 is TGTGCCAGCAGTTTAGTAGAAGTCGCCAGCAATCAGCCCCAGCATTTT. It is translated as CASSLVEVASNQPQHF.

This clonotype was seen ten or more times. This chain connects TRBV15 to TRBJ2-2, with D possibly being TRBD2 (6 bases). The germline V and J ends were trimmed by 0 bases and 4 bases, with 12 bases remaining between them. Germline loops: CDR1 LNHNV, CDR2 YYDKDF (reference sequence). The CDR3 has 16 residues. The CDR3 region is CATSRDRRGSTGELFF. The CDR3 DNA reads TGTGCCACCAGCAGAGATCGGAGGGGAAGCACCGGGGAGCTGTTTTTT.

The chain joins TRBV27 to TRBJ2-7, with a weak D call TRBD2 (5 bases). The CDR3 has 13 residues. Between the trimmed V and J ends, which lost 6 bases and 0 bases, there was a span of 9 bases. CDR1 is MNHEY and CDR2 is SMNVEV in the germline V gene (reference sequence). CDR3 residues: CASSTADSYEQYF. CDR3 coding DNA: TGTGCCAGCAGCACAGCGGACTCCTACGAGCAGTACTTC.

This clonotype was counted many times. The chain's CDR3 is CASSQGPGYEQYF. The CDR3 coding sequence is TGTGCCAGCAGCCAAGGTCCAGGCTACGAGCAGTACTTC. The rearrangement joins TRBV3-1 to TRBJ2-7; no definite D call. Trimming removed 1 base at V and 3 bases at J, with 7 bases between. The CDR3 spans 13 residues. Germline V gene data show CDR1 as LGHDT and CDR2 as YNNKEL (reference sequence).

This chain links TRBV25-1 with TRBJ1-6; D gene ambiguous. Germline CDR1 is MGHDK and CDR2 is SYGVNS. The CDR3 sequence is 16 residues long. V lost 2 bases, J lost 9 bases, and 17 bases lay in between. The CDR3 bases are TGTGCCAGCAGTGAACTCTCCGGAGGGCGGCTTTCACCCCTCCACTTT. Protein sequence: CASSELSGGRLSPLHF.

Ten or more counts support this clonotype. The chain joins TRBV28 to TRBJ1-6, with a weak D call TRBD1 (5 bases). This CDR3 has 17 amino acids. CDR1 MDHEN and CDR2 SYDVKM come from the germline V gene. V was shortened by 6 bases and J by 8 bases, with 23 bases between the two germline ends. Written as DNA, the CDR3 is TGTGCCAGCAGACCAACACTCCGGGGCACGGGGGATTCACCCCTCCACTTT. Residues: CASRPTLRGTGDSPLHF.

The chain employs TRBV3-1 and TRBJ2-5; the match to TRBD2 covers 7 bases. The trim removed 4 bases at V and 4 bases at J, leaving 12 bases unmatched. Germline V gene data show CDR1 as LGHDT and CDR2 as YNNKEL (reference sequence). The CDR3 runs to 16 residues. The CDR3 loop reads CASSRTLTAGLETQYF. CDR3 nucleotides: TGTGCCAGCAGCCGAACTCTAACAGCGGGGCTAGAGACCCAGTACTTC.

This clonotype was seen many times. V is TRBV24-1 and J is TRBJ2-7; D is undetermined. Germline V gene lookup returns CDR1 KGHDR and CDR2 SFDVKD. V lost 3 bases to trimming and J lost 6 bases, with 8 bases between them. The CDR3 is 12 residues long. The CDR3 region has the DNA TGTGCCACCAGTGATACCATTCGCGAGCAGTACTTC. Protein: CATSDTIREQYF.

This clonotype has ten or more counts. The V and J genes are TRBV11-2 and TRBJ1-5; no clear D. Germline V gene lookup returns CDR1 SGHAT and CDR2 FQNNGV. The length of the CDR3 is 13 residues. V dropped 0 bases and J dropped 5 bases, with 5 bases sitting between them. The CDR3 DNA sequence: TGTGCCAGCAGCTTAGAGGAGTATCAGCCCCAGCATTTT. It codes for CASSLEEYQPQHF.

This clonotype occurred once. The rearrangement uses TRBV4-1 and TRBJ2-7, with 7 bases that match TRBD1. The CDR3 covers 13 residues. Germline V gene lookup returns CDR1 MGHRA and CDR2 YSYEKL. The ends lost 3 bases at V and 7 bases at J; junction bases unmatched: 6. CDR3 sequence reads: CASSHLTGYEQYF. CDR3 DNA: TGCGCCAGCAGCCACCTGACAGGGTATGAGCAGTACTTC.

This clonotype was seen many times. V gene TRBV28 combines with J gene TRBJ1-2; no clear D gene. The CDR3 totals 14 residues. V shed 4 bases and J shed 8 bases, with 17 bases lying between them. In germline, CDR1 is MDHEN, CDR2 SYDVKM. DNA of the CDR3: TGTGCCAGCAGTTCCCACGGGAACCAAGAGGGCTACACCTTC. It encodes CASSSHGNQEGYTF.

At least ten counts were recorded for this clonotype. J is TRBJ2-3 and V is TRBV29-1; 7 nucleotides align to TRBD1. The CDR3 covers 14 residues. Germline V gives CDR1 SQVTM, CDR2 ANQGSEA. V was pared by 3 bases and J by 0 bases, with 3 bases of the junction left unmatched. Written as DNA, the CDR3 is TGCAGCGTTGAGGGCAGGGGGAGCACAGATACGCAGTATTTT. Residues: CSVEGRGSTDTQYF.

This clonotype was counted a few times. The chain joins TRBV6-5 to TRBJ2-7; the match to TRBD2 covers 7 bases. The length of the CDR3 is 14 residues. J lost 0 bases, V lost 4 bases, and 3 bases had no gene match. Germline loops: CDR1 MNHEY, CDR2 SVGAGI. Here the CDR3 reads CASSFGGTSYEQYF. The CDR3 bases are TGTGCCAGCAGTTTCGGGGGGACCTCCTACGAGCAGTACTTC.

This clonotype was picked up many times. The CDR3 DNA is TGTGCCAGCAGCTGGTATGGGGGATTAGAAGAGCAGTACTTC. Translation gives CASSWYGGLEEQYF. The J gene is TRBJ2-7, the V gene TRBV11-2; D tentatively reads TRBD1 or TRBD2 (5 bases each). Germline CDR1 reads SGHAT; CDR2 reads FQNNGV. The length of the CDR3 is 14 residues. V was pared by 4 bases and J by 7 bases, with 17 bases between.